This TCR beta chain was obtained from a study of OX40 agonist ivuxolimab in advanced cancers. The protocol was immunoSEQ multiplex PCR, while the TCRdb copy is restricted to in-frame clones and leaves out a portion. The table shows 70,000 to 95,000 clones, with 80% to 90% occurring only once. With V trimmed by 4 bases and J by 1 base, 5 bases remained unmatched. The germline CDR1 and CDR2 sequences are SGHAT and FQNNGV. The CDR3 is 15 residues long. The specimen comprised CD4+ or CD8+ T cells sorted from blood, sampled in a trial of the OX40 agonist ivuxolimab. The chain has TRBV11-2 and TRBJ2-7, with 9 bases aligning to TRBD2. The clonotype originates from an adult with an advanced solid tumor such as melanoma, head and neck, liver or kidney cancer. The CDR3 reads CASSSGLAPSYEQYF. The CDR3 nucleotides are TGTGCCAGCAGCTCCGGACTAGCGCCATCCTACGAGCAGTACTTC.